This record looks at one TCR beta chain sequence and its context. Its antigen remains unknown. The PCR contained 60 Vbeta and 13 Jbeta primers. Using immunoSEQ multiplex PCR, the repertoire was profiled, and TCRdb retains in-frame clones only, with some absent. The sample lists around 210,000 clones, just under 80% seen once, with less than 0.6% in the top ten. This sample is drawn from a study of cytomegalovirus exposure and HLA in healthy donors. The CDR3 extends over 13 amino acids. V lost 8 bases and J 8 bases, leaving 16 bases between the germline ends. Germline CDR1 is SGHNT and CDR2 is YENEEA. The study's findings and limits: The study designated fewer than 200 TCR beta chains cytomegalovirus-associated.

This chain uses TRBV11-3 with TRBJ2-1, with a weak D call TRBD1 (7 bases). This clonotype was obtained from a boy aged 10-17 years in good health and CMV-seronegative. The sequenced sample consisted of PBMCs. CDR3 loop: CASCPRGEDEQFF. In DNA, the CDR3 is TGTGCCAGCTGCCCCAGGGGGGAGGATGAGCAGTTCTTC.